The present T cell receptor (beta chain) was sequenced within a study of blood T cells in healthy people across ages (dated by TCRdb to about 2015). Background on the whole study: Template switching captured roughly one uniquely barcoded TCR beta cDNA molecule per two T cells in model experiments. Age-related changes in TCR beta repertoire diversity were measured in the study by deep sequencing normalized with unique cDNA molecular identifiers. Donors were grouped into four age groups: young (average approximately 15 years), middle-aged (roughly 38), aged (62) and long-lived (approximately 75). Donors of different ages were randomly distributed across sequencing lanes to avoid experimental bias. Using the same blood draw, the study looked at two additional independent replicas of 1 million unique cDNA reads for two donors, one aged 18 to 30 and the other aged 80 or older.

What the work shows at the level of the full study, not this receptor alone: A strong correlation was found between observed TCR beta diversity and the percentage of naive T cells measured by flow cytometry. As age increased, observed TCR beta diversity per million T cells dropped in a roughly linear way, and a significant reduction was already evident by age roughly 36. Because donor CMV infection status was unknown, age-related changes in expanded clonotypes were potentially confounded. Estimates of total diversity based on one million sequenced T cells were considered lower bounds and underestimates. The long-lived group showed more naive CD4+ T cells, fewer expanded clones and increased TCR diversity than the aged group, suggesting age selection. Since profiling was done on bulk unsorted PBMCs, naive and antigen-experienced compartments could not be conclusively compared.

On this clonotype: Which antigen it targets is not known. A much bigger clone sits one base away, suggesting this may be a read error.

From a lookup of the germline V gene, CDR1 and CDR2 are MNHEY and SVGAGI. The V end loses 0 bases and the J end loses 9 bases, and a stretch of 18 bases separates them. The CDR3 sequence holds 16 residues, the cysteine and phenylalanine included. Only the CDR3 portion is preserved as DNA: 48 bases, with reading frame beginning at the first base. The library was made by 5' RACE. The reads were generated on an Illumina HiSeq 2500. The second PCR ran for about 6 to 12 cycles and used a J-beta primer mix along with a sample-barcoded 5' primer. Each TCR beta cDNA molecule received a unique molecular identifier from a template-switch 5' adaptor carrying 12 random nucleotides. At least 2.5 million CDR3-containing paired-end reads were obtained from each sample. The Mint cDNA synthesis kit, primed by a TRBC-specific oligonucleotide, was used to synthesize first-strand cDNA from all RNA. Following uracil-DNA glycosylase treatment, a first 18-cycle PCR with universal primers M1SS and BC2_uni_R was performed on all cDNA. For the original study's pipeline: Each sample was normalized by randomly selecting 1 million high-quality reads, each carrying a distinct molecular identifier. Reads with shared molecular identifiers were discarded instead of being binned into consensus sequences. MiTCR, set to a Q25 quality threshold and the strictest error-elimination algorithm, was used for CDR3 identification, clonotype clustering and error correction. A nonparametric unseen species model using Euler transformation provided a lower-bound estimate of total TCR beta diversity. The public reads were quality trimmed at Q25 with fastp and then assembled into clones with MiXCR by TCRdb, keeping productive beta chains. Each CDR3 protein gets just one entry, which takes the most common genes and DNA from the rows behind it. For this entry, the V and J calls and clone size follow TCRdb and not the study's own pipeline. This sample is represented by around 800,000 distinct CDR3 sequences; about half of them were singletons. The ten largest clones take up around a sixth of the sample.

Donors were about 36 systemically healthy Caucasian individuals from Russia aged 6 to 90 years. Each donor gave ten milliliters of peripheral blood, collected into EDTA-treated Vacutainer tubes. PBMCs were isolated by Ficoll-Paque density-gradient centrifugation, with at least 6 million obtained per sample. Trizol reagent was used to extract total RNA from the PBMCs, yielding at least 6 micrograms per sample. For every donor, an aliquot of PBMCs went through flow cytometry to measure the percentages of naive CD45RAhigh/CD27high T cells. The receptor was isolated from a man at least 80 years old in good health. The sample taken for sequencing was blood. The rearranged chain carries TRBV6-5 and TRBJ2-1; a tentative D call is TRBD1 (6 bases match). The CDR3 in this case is CASSYSVEETGLEQFF. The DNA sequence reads TGTGCCAGCAGTTACTCGGTAGAGGAAACAGGGCTTGAGCAGTTCTTC.